The entry below describes one TCR beta chain. This entry is derived from a study of T cells in Graves' hyperthyroidism and ophthalmopathy. Each patient was aged 18 to 65 and had newly diagnosed hyperthyroidism of under 2 months' duration. Orbital computed tomography and thyroid ultrasound, together with serum TRAb and thyroxine and clinical symptoms, were used for diagnoses. Fresh peripheral blood, 9.5 to 10 ml of it, supplied the PBMCs. CDR1 and CDR2 (germline): SNHLY, FYNNEI. Trimming left V 4 bases short and J 1 base short, with 10 bases between. The CDR3 is 14 amino acids. Researchers took RNA transcripts and amplified the TCR beta CDR3 regions from them. Using the HTBI primer set, a first-round RT-PCR was run on the TCR CDR3. Using its own MiXCR run on the multiplex PCR reads, TCRdb lists one record per CDR3 protein. The sample carries about 560,000 distinct CDR3 sequences, 15% to 20% recorded once.

The chain combines TRBV2 with TRBJ1-2, with a weak D call TRBD1 (6 bases). Sequenced material: blood. The sequence was collected from a woman younger than 30 with Graves' hyperthyroidism. The CDR3 DNA reads TGTGCCAGCAGTGTGGGCAGGGGTAACTATGGCTACACCTTC. Protein sequence: CASSVGRGNYGYTF. Using reference TRBV2 and TRBJ1-2 for the parts outside the CDR3, the full variable domain is EPEVTQTPSHQVTQMGQEVILRCVPISNHLYFYWYRQILGQKVEFLVSFYNNEISEKSEIFDDQFSVERPDGSNFTLKIRSTKLEDSAMYFCASSVGRGNYGYTFGSGTRLTVV.